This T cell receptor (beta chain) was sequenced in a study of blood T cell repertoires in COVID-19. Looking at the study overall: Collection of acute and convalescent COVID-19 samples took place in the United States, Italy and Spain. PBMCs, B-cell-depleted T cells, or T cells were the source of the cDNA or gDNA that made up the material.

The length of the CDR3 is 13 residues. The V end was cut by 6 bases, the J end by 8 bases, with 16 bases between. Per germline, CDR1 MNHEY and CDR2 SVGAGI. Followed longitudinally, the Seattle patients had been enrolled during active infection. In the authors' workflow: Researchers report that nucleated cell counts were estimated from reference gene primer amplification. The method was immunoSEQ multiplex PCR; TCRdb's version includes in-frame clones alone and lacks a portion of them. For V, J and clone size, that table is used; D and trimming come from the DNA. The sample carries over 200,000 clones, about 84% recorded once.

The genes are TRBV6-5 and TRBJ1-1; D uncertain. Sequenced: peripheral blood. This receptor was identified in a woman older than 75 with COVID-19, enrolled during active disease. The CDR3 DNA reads TGTGCCAGCAGCCGGGGTTTGGACGAGGAAGCTTTCTTT. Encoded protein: CASSRGLDEEAFF.